Below are 3 T cell receptor beta chains sequenced from a single sample in a study of blood T cell repertoires in COVID-19 (TCRdb year 2020). Receptor amplification or capture employed the immunoSEQ multiplex PCR assay. The table comes from immuneACCESS by way of TCRdb, which keeps in-frame sequences with V and J called. Part of the clones is missing from these tables; in studies checked, under half for an unresolved V gene and the rest for unknown reasons. Within this sample are some 100,000 clones, with less than 80% of them counted one time only. The ten largest clonotypes hold roughly 2.7% of the sample. Sequenced input: peripheral blood. The receptors stem from a man aged 45-65 years with acute or convalescent COVID-19.

The table lists this clone with a few counts. The chain has TRBV7-9 and TRBJ2-7, with D possibly being TRBD2 (5 bases). CDR1 and CDR2 (germline): SEHNR, FQNEAQ (reference sequence). With 5 bases removed from V and 1 base from J, the gap between germline ends came to 12 bases. The CDR3 is made up of 14 amino acids. CDR3 sequence: CASSPTGMSYEQYF. The CDR3 DNA follows: TGTGCCAGCAGCCCGACCGGGATGTCCTACGAGCAGTACTTC.

The genes are TRBV7-9 and TRBJ2-7, with TRBD1 identical over 9 bases. Germline CDR1 is SEHNR and CDR2 is FQNEAQ (reference sequence). This CDR3 has 15 residues. The ends lost 3 bases at V and 6 bases at J; junction bases unmatched: 9. In nucleotides, the CDR3 is TGTGCCAGCAGCTTGGGACAGGGAATCCTACTCGAGCAGTACTTC. Translation gives CASSLGQGILLEQYF.

This clone was seen ten or more times. J is TRBJ2-1 and V is TRBV5-1, with 12 bases aligning to TRBD2. There are 16 residues in the CDR3. Germline V gives CDR1 SGHRS, CDR2 YFSETQ. J was trimmed by 6 bases and V by 0 bases; bases with no gene match: 4. The CDR3 protein is CASSLATSGRSNEQFF. The CDR3 DNA reads TGCGCCAGCAGCTTGGCCACTAGCGGGAGGTCCAATGAGCAGTTCTTC.